The 14 T cell receptor beta chains below all came from one sample that was sequenced in a study of CD8 T cells in ankylosing spondylitis. General observations from the study: What seemed typical of ankylosing spondylitis blood was a TCR beta motif built from eight highly homologous variants.

These receptors have no identified antigens. TCRdb reanalysed the 5' RACE reads using MiXCR and keeps one entry per CDR3 protein. The sample has approximately 500,000 distinct CDR3 sequences; about 12% are singletons. The sample comprised blood, either unsorted or a sorted T cell fraction (not recorded which). Source of these receptors: a male donor with ankylosing spondylitis.

This rearrangement joins TRBV29-1 to TRBJ1-5; TRBD1 matches 10 bases. The CDR3 is made up of 13 amino acids. Germline assignment: CDR1 SQVTM and CDR2 ANQGSEA. The V and J ends lost 6 bases and 5 bases, in that order; junction bases with no gene match: 4. CDR3 in amino acids: CSVTGGIDQPQHF. The DNA of the CDR3 is TGCAGCGTGACAGGGGGCATCGATCAGCCCCAGCATTTT.

The chain joins TRBV11-2 to TRBJ2-5; D is undetermined. Deletions cut 7 bases from V and 5 bases from J, with 20 bases between. Germline V gene sequence: CDR1 SGHAT, CDR2 FQNNGV. The CDR3 loop spans 15 amino acids. The CDR3 reads CASTYSSMLGETQYF. CDR3 DNA sequence: TGTGCCAGCACATACAGCTCTATGCTGGGGGAGACCCAGTACTTC.

There are many counts of this clonotype. The chain employs TRBV7-2 and TRBJ2-1, with D unclear. This CDR3 contains 13 residues. Per germline, CDR1 SGHTA and CDR2 FQGNSA. The ends were cut back, 0 bases at V and 5 bases at J, with 5 bases in the middle. The CDR3 loop is CASSLAPNNEQFF. CDR3 sequence (DNA): TGTGCCAGCAGCTTAGCCCCTAACAATGAGCAGTTCTTC.

This clonotype has only a few counts. This chain joins TRBV20-1 and TRBJ2-7; D remains ambiguous. Per germline, CDR1 DFQATT and CDR2 SNEGSKA (reference sequence). CDR3 size: 13 residues. Deletions cut 5 bases from V and 2 bases from J, with 13 bases between. The CDR3 nucleotides read TGCAGTGCTGTAGACGGGCCCGCCTACGAGCAGTACTTC. It translates to CSAVDGPAYEQYF.

This clonotype was seen more than once but under ten times. The V call is TRBV11-3, the J call TRBJ2-1, with D hard to call. Trimming pared 3 bases from V and 5 bases from J, leaving 14 bases between. The CDR3 extends over 15 amino acids. Germline values: CDR1 SGHNT, CDR2 YENEEA. CDR3 in DNA: TGTGCCAGCAGCTTCCGACACTCTACCAACAATGAGCAGTTCTTC. This gives the protein CASSFRHSTNNEQFF.

This clonotype occurred many times. The J gene is TRBJ1-4, the V gene TRBV7-9; D is perhaps TRBD1 (6 bases). This CDR3 has 15 amino acids. The V gene lost 2 bases and the J gene lost 6 bases, with 13 bases spanning the gap. Germline V CDR1 and CDR2: SEHNR, FQNEAQ (reference sequence). The CDR3, as DNA: TGTGCCAGCAGCTTATCAACAGGGTCGGATGAAAAACTGTTTTTT. This gives the protein CASSLSTGSDEKLFF.

This clonotype was observed at least ten times. The chain has TRBV11-2 and TRBJ2-3, with 7 bases matching TRBD2. Trimming cost V 5 bases and J 2 bases; bases outside gene matches: 4. The CDR3 is 14 residues long. From germline, CDR1 is SGHAT and CDR2 FQNNGV. CDR3 DNA sequence: TGTGCCAGCAGCCTGACTAGCCCCACAGATACGCAGTATTTT. The encoded protein is CASSLTSPTDTQYF.

This clonotype came up many times. The chain combines TRBV24-1 with TRBJ2-3; weak D call: TRBD1 (6 bases). V lost 5 bases and J 1 base, leaving 15 bases between the germline ends. The CDR3 loop spans 16 amino acids. The germline CDR1 and CDR2 sequences are KGHDR and SFDVKD. The CDR3 nucleotides are TGTGCCACCAGTGCGAAGGGGGTGACGGGCACAGATACGCAGTATTTT. It codes for CATSAKGVTGTDTQYF.

This clonotype has a count of ten or more. The chain carries TRBV29-1 and TRBJ1-4; 12 bases match TRBD1. After removal of 6 bases from V and 8 bases from J, the junction contained 7 bases not matched to a gene. CDR3 length: 14 residues. Germline V gene sequence: CDR1 SQVTM, CDR2 ANQGSEA. CDR3: CSVAGTGGAEKLFF. In DNA form, the CDR3 reads TGCAGCGTAGCCGGGACAGGGGGCGCGGAAAAACTGTTTTTT.

In this sample, this clonotype turned up a few times. The V and J genes are TRBV7-6 and TRBJ2-2; no definite D call. CDR3 length: 14 residues. CDR1 SGHVS and CDR2 FNYEAQ come from the germline V gene. V lost 7 bases and J 7 bases, leaving 16 bases between the germline ends. For the CDR3, the DNA is TGTGCCAGCACCCTAAACTCCGCCGGCGGGGAGCTGTTTTTT. Its translation is CASTLNSAGGELFF.

The chain employs TRBV5-1 and TRBJ2-1; D might be TRBD2 (6 bases). This CDR3 has 15 amino acids. The germline CDR1 and CDR2 sequences are SGHRS and YFSETQ. The V and J ends lost 0 bases and 3 bases respectively, with 10 bases between them. The CDR3 sequence: CASSLGSSDYNEQFF. The CDR3 DNA reads as TGCGCCAGCAGCTTGGGATCTAGCGACTACAATGAGCAGTTCTTC.

This clonotype was observed many times. The chain has TRBV7-2 and TRBJ2-3, with a possible D match to TRBD2 (6 bases). The V and J ends lost 5 bases and 1 base respectively, with 10 bases between them. Per germline, CDR1 SGHTA and CDR2 FQGNSA. This CDR3 has 14 amino acids. The CDR3 reads CASSPDYGTDTQYF. CDR3 DNA: TGTGCCAGCAGCCCGGACTATGGCACAGATACGCAGTATTTT.

This clonotype has a count of ten or more. The V call is TRBV2, the J call TRBJ1-4; tentatively, D is TRBD1 (6 bases). V was cut by 6 bases and J by 6 bases, with 14 bases left in between. Germline loops: CDR1 SNHLY, CDR2 FYNNEI. The CDR3 sequence is 14 residues long. CDR3 residues: CASRRGREDEKLFF. The CDR3 coding sequence is TGTGCCAGCAGGAGGGGGAGGGAGGATGAAAAACTGTTTTTT.

Remarks on this clonotype: A much bigger clone sits one base away, suggesting this may be a read error. This chain uses TRBV29-1 with TRBJ2-3; 8 bases map to TRBD2. The CDR3 length is 16 residues. Germline lookup yields CDR1 SQVTM and CDR2 ANQGSEA. The CDR3, as DNA: TGCAGCGTTGACAACGCAGACGGGGCGGGAGGAGATAAGCAGTATTTT. Encoded protein: CSVDNADGAGGDKQYF.